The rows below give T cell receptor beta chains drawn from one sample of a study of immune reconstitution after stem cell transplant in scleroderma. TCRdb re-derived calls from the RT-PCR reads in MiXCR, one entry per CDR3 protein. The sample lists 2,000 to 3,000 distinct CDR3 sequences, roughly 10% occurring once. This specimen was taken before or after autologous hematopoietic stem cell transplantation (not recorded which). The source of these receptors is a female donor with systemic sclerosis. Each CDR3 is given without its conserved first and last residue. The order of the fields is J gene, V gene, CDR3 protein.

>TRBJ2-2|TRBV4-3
ASSQVSGAGELF
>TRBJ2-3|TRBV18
ASSRTGGTDTQY
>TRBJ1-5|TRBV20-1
SASRGDQPQH
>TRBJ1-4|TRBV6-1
ASSEGTLNEKLF
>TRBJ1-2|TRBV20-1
SALGPGLGNYGYT
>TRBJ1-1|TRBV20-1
SASAVGQLNTEAF
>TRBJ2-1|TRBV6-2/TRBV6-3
ASSYLGRNEQF
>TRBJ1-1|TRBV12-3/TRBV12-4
ASSGGQGAPEAF
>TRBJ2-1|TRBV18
ASYVGQASYNEQF
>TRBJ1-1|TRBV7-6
ASSPGGGRTEAF
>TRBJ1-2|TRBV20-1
SAPPGQGVYYGYT
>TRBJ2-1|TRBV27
ASSLTGTGEYNEQF
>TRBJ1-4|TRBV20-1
SARGREEKLF
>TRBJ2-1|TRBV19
ASSGSARRGRSYNEQF
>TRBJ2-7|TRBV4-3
ASSQEYSARYEQY
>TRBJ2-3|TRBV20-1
SARDAGAMGQY
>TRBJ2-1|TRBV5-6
ASSLITPNEQF
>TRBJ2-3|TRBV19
ASSMKGTSTDTQY